This TCR beta chain was recorded in a study of metastatic and nonmetastatic thyroid tumors. As for the study in general: Malignant and benign thyroid patients had repertoires compared in peripheral blood and tumor or nodule tissue. Broader study findings: According to reports, the diversity of TCR beta was significantly higher in malignant thyroid tumors than in benign nodules, and this held in both blood and tumor samples.

Authors' methods: Across clinicopathological groups, CDR3 differences served as the basis for building a distant-metastasis classifier for papillary thyroid cancer. TCRdb used MiXCR to call clones anew from the PCR reads. Here the V and J calls rest on TCRdb's processing, not on the authors' analysis. The sample gives about 30,000 clones, around a quarter of which show up once; about 2.5% is in the top ten. Thyroid surgery took place with no prior treatment in any patient. The sample holds many counts of this clone. Its antigen is still unknown. A much bigger clone sits one base away, suggesting this may be a read error. Trimming left V 0 bases short and J 0 bases short, with 3 bases between. Germline CDR1 and CDR2: MRHNA and SNTAGT. The CDR3 runs 15 residues.

The chain uses TRBV6-4 and TRBJ2-6; D not resolved. Material for sequencing was blood. The sequence was collected from a female donor with papillary thyroid cancer or a benign thyroid nodule (not recorded which). Some clones in this sample may be carry-over from other donors' samples. In nucleotides, the CDR3 is TGTGCCAGCAGTGACTCGGGCTCTGGGGCCAACGTCCTGACTTTC. Its protein is CASSDSGSGANVLTF.